The text below deals with one TCR beta chain. The antigen is not known. This record belongs to a study of a mutant IDH1 vaccine in newly diagnosed glioma. V shed 5 bases and J 5 bases; nucleotides not matched to a gene: 3. The CDR3 extends over 14 amino acids. Germline lookup yields CDR1 MNHEY and CDR2 SVGAGI. Some clones are missing from TCRdb's copy, which holds only in-frame ones; the method was immunoSEQ multiplex PCR. The sample yields tens of thousands of clones, over 60% seen once. Time point: week 47, end of study. Each dose delivered 300 ug of mutant IDH1 20-mer peptide subcutaneously with imiquimod.

The chain uses TRBV6-5 and TRBJ2-5; 12 bases align to TRBD2. The TCR originated in a woman in her thirties or forties with glioma. Some clones in this sample may be carry-over from other donors' samples. Sequenced material: PBMCs, taken from a glioma patient whose treatment included an IDH1 peptide vaccine. CDR3 sequence reads: CASSGLAGRETQYF. The DNA for the CDR3 is TGTGCCAGCAGTGGACTAGCGGGGAGGGAGACCCAGTACTTC.